This is a list of T cell receptor beta chains from one sample in a study of blood T cells in healthy people across ages. Via MiXCR, TCRdb re-called the 5' RACE reads, giving one row per CDR3 protein. The sample lists about 800,000 distinct CDR3 sequences; roughly 25% were seen once. These data were likewise used in another study, on T cells of mothers and their children.

Sequencing was performed on blood. The origin of the receptors is a boy aged 10-17 years in good health. CDR3s include the opening cysteine and the closing phenylalanine or tryptophan. The D gene is left open where the match is weak. Clone size appears in some rows only: once, few, many, or a class for an expanded clone.

clone size	V gene	D gene	J gene	CDR3 DNA	CDR3 protein
-	TRBV20-1	-	TRBJ2-5	TGCAGTGTCCAGGGGTTATTTCAAGAGACCCAGCACTTC	CSVQGLFQETQHF
-	TRBV6-2/TRBV6-3	TRBD2	TRBJ2-7	TGTGCCGCCGCCTGGGGGGACTACTACGAGCAGTACTTC	CAAAWGDYYEQYF
many	TRBV28	TRBD1	TRBJ2-2	TGTGCCAGCAGTTTATGGGCAGGGGGGAACACCGGGGAGCTGTTTTTT	CASSLWAGGNTGELFF
many	TRBV24-1	-	TRBJ2-1	TGTGCCACCAGCCCCCCCAGAGGCAATGAGCAGTTCTTC	CATSPPRGNEQFF
-	TRBV3-1	TRBD1	TRBJ2-7	TGTGCCAGCAGCCTTCAGACAGGGGGCAGGGAGCAGTACTTC	CASSLQTGGREQYF
-	TRBV18	TRBD1	TRBJ1-2	TGTGCCAGCTCACCTGTGACAGGGGGAGACTATGGCTACACCTTC	CASSPVTGGDYGYTF
few	TRBV30	-	TRBJ2-3	TGTGCCTGGAGTGGGGCCTCTAGCACAGATACGCAGTATTTT	CAWSGASSTDTQYF
many	TRBV7-8	TRBD1	TRBJ2-7	TGTGCCAGCAGCGGGACAGGGTACGAGCAGTACTTC	CASSGTGYEQYF
-	TRBV20-1	TRBD2	TRBJ2-3	TGCAGTGCCCCACAATTAGCGGGGGATACGCAGTATTTT	CSAPQLAGDTQYF
few	TRBV11-1	-	TRBJ2-7	TGTGCCAGCAGCTTACAGGGAACTGCCTACGAGCAGTACTTC	CASSLQGTAYEQYF
few	TRBV12-3/TRBV12-4	-	TRBJ2-3	TGTGCCAGCAGCTGGGCAGGGGCAGATACGCAGTATTTT	CASSWAGADTQYF
-	TRBV15	TRBD1	TRBJ2-5	TGTGCCACCAGCGGGGGACAGGGCGAAGAGACCCAGTACTTC	CATSGGQGEETQYF
-	TRBV9	-	TRBJ2-2	TGTGCCAGCAGCGCACGCCCCCGGGACTGGAAGAACACCGGGGAGCTGTTTTTT	CASSARPRDWKNTGELFF
-	TRBV7-8	TRBD1	TRBJ2-5	TGTGCCAGCAGCTTAGAGGGGACAGTCGGGCAAGAGACCCAGTACTTC	CASSLEGTVGQETQYF
-	TRBV4-2	-	TRBJ2-7	TGTGCCAGCAGCCGGGAAACAGGCCCCTACGAGCAGTACTTC	CASSRETGPYEQYF
-	TRBV14	-	TRBJ1-1	TGTGCCAGCAGCCAAGTTGTAGGGGGAACACACGGGGCTTTCTTT	CASSQVVGGTHGAFF
few	TRBV6-5	-	TRBJ1-1	TGTGCCAGCGGACGGACCGAGAACACTGAAGCTTTCTTT	CASGRTENTEAFF
few	TRBV7-2	-	TRBJ1-1	TGTGCCAGCAGCTTAGAGGGGTTCGGGAACACTGAAGCTTTCTTT	CASSLEGFGNTEAFF